One T cell receptor beta chain is described in this entry. The germline V gene encodes CDR1 LGHDT and CDR2 YNNKEL (reference sequence). The CDR3 extends over 15 amino acids. V lost 1 base and J 5 bases, leaving 12 bases between the germline ends. The data were obtained in a study of blood T cell repertoires in COVID-19. Turning to the study itself: Samples taken during acute and convalescent COVID-19 were collected in the United States, Italy and Spain.

Sequencing used immunoSEQ multiplex PCR; TCRdb keeps in-frame clones, though not all of them. The sample holds 100,000 to 120,000 clones, over 60% seen once. V is TRBV3-1 (or the pseudogene TRBV3-2) and J is TRBJ1-5, with D possibly matching TRBD1 (6 bases). Sequencing was performed on peripheral blood. The receptor was isolated from a woman aged 80 or older with active or convalescent COVID-19. Here the CDR3 reads CASSQGTGYDQPQHF. CDR3 sequence (DNA): TGTGCCAGCAGCCAAGGAACAGGGTATGATCAGCCCCAGCATTTT.